This entry is about one T cell receptor beta chain. This CDR3 has 13 amino acids. CDR1 is LGHDT and CDR2 is YNNKEL in the germline V gene (reference sequence). This record comes from a study of T cells expressing NK-cell markers. TCRdb reprocessed the 5' RACE reads; each CDR3 protein has one entry and no DNA is given. This table lists about 380,000 distinct CDR3 sequences. This chain joins TRBV3-1 and TRBJ2-7. The receptor comes from a man between 18 and 69 years old in good health. Sequenced input: blood T cells: a sorted CD56 or NKG2C T cell subset, CD4+ or CD8+ T cells, or bulk PBMC T cells (not recorded which). The chain's CDR3 is CASSHLLGREQYF.